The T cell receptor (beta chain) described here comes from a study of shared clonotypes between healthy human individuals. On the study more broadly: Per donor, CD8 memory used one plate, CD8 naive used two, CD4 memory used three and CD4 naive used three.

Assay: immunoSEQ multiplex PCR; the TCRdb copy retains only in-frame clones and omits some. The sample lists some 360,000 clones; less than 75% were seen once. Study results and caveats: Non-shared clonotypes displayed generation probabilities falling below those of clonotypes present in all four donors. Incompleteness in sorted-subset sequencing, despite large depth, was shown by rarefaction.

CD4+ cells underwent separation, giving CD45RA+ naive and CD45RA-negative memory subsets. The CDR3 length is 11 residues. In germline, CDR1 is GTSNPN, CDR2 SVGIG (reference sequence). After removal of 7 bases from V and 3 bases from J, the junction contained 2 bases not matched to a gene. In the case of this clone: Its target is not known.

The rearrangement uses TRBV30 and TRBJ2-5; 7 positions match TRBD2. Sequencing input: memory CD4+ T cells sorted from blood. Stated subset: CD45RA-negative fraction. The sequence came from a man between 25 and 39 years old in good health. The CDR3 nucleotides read TGTGCCTTGAGCGGGAAAGAGACCCAGTACTTC. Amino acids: CALSGKETQYF.